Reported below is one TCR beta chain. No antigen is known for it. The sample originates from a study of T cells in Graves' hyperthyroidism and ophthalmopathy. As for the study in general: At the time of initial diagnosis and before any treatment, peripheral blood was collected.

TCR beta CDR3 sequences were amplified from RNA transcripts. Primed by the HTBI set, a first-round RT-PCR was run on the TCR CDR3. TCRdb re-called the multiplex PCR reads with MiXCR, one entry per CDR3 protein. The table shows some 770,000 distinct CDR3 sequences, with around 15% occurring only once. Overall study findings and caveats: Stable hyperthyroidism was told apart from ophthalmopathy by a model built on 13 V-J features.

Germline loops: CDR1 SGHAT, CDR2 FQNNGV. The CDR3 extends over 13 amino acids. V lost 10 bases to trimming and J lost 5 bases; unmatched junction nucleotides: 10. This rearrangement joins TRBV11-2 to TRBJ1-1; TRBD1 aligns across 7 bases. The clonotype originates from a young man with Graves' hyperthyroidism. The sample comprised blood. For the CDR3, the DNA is TGTGCCAACACCCAGGGGGTTAATACTGAAGCTTTCTTT. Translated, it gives CANTQGVNTEAFF.